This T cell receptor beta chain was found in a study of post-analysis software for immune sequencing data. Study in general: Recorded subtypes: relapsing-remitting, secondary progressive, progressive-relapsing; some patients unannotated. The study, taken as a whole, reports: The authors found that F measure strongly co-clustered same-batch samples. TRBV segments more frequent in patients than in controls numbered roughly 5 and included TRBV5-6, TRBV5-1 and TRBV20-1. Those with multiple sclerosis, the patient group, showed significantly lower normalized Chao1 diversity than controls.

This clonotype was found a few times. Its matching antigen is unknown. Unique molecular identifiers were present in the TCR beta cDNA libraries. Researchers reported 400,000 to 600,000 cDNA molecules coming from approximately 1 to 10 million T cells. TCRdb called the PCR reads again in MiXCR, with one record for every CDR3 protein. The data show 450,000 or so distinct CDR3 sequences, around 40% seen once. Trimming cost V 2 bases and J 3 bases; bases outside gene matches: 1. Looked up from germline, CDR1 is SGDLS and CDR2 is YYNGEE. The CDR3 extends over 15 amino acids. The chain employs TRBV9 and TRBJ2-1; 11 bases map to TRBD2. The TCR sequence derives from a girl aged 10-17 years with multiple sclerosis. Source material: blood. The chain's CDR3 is CASSVGTSGYNEQFF. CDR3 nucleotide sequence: TGTGCCAGCAGCGTTGGGACTAGCGGCTACAATGAGCAGTTCTTC.